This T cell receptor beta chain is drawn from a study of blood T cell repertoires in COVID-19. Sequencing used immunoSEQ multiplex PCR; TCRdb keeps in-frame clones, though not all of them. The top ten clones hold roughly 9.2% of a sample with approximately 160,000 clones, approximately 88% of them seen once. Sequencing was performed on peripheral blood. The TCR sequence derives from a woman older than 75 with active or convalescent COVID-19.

As DNA, the CDR3 is TGTGCCAGCAGTTCTACAGGGGATGGAGGGGAGACCCAGTACTTC. Amino acid sequence: CASSSTGDGGETQYF. The chain uses TRBV27 and TRBJ2-5; tentatively, D is TRBD1 (7 bases). V was cut by 4 bases and J by 5 bases, with 17 bases left in between. This CDR3 comprises 15 residues. Germline V gives CDR1 MNHEY, CDR2 SMNVEV (reference sequence).